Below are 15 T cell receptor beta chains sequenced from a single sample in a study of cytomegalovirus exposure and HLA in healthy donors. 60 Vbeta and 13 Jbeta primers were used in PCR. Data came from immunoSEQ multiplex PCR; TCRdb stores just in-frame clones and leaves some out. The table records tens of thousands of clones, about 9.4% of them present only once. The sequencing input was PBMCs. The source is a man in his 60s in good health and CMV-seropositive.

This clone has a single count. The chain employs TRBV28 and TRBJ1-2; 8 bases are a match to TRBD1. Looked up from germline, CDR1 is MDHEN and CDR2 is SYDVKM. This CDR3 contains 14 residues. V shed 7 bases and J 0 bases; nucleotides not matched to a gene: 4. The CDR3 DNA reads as TGTGCCAGCATTCGGACAGGGTCTAACTATGGCTACACCTTC. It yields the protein CASIRTGSNYGYTF.

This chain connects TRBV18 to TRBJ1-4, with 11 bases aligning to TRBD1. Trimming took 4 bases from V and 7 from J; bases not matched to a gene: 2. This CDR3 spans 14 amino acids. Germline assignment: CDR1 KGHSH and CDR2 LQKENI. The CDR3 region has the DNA TGTGCCAGCTCACGGACAGGGGGCTTTGAAAAACTGTTTTTT. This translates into CASSRTGGFEKLFF.

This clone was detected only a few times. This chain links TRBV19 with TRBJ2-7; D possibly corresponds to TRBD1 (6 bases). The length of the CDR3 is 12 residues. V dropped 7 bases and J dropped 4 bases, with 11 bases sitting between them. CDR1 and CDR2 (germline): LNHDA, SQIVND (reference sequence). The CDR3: CASMGAGYEQYF. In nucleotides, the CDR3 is TGTGCCAGTATGGGGGCTGGTTACGAGCAGTACTTC.

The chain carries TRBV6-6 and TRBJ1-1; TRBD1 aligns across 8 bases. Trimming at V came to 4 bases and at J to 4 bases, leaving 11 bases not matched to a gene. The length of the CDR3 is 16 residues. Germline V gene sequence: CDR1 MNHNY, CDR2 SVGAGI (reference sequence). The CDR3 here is CASSSKRQGPGTEAFF. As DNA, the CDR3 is TGTGCCAGCAGTTCTAAGAGACAGGGGCCGGGCACTGAAGCTTTCTTT.

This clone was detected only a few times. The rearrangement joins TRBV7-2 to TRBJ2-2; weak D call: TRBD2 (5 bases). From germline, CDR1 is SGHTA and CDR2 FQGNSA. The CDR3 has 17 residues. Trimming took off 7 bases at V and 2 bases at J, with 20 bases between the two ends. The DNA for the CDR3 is TGTGCCAGCATTCTCTCGACCGGGAAAAGAAACACCGGGGAGCTGTTTTTT. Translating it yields CASILSTGKRNTGELFF. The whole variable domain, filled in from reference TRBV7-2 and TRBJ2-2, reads GAGVSQSPSNKVTEKGKDVELRCDPISGHTALYWYRQSLGQGLEFLIYFQGNSAPDKSGLPSDRFSAERTGGSVSTLTIQRTQQEDSAVYLCASILSTGKRNTGELFFGEGSRLTVL.

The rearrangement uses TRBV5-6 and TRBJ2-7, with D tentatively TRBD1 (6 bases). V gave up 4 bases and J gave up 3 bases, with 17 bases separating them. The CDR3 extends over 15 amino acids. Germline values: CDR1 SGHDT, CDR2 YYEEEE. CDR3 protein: CASSTPLGAGYEQYF. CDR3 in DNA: TGTGCCAGCAGCACCCCCCTGGGGGCAGGCTACGAGCAGTACTTC.

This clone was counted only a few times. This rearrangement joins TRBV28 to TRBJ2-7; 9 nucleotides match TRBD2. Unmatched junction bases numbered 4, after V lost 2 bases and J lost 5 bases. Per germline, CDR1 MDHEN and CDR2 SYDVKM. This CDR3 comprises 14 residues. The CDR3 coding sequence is TGTGCCAGCAGTTTAGGGAGCGGGAGGAACGAGCAGTACTTC. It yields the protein CASSLGSGRNEQYF.

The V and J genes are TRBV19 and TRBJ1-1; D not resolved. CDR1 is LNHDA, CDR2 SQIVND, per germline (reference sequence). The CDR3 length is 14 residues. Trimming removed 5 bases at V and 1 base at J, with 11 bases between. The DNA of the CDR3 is TGTGCCAGTAGTCCCGTCGGTAGGAACACTGAAGCTTTCTTT. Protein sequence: CASSPVGRNTEAFF.

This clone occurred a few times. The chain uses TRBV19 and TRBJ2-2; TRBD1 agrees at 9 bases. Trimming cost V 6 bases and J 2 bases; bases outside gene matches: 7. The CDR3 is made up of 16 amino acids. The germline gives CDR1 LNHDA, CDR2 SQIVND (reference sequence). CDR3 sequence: CASRGTGRVNTGELFF. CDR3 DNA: TGTGCCAGTAGGGGGACAGGGCGAGTTAACACCGGGGAGCTGTTTTTT. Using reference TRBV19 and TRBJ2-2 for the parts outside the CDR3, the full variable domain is DGGITQSPKYLFRKEGQNVTLSCEQNLNHDAMYWYRQDPGQGLRLIYYSQIVNDFQKGDIAEGYSVSREKKESFPLTVTSAQKNPTAFYLCASRGTGRVNTGELFFGEGSRLTVL.

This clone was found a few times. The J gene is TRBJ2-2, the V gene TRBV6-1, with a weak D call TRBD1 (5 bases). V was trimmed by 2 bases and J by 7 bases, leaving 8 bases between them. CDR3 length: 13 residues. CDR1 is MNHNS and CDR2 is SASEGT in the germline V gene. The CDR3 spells CASSEQGFGELFF. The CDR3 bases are TGTGCCAGCAGTGAACAGGGCTTCGGGGAGCTGTTTTTT.

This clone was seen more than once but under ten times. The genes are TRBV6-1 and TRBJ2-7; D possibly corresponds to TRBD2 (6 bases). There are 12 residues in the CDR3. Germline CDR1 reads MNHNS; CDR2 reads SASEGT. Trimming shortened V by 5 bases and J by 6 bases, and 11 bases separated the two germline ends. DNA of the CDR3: TGTGCCAGCAGTCCCCGGGGGTTCGAGCAGTACGTC. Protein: CASSPRGFEQYV.

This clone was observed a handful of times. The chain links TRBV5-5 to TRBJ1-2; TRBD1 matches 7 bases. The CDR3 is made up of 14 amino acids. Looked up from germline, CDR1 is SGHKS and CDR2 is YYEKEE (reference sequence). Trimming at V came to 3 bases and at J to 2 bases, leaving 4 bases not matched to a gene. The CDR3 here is CASSWGTANYGYTF. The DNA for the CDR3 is TGTGCCAGCAGCTGGGGGACAGCCAACTATGGCTACACCTTC.

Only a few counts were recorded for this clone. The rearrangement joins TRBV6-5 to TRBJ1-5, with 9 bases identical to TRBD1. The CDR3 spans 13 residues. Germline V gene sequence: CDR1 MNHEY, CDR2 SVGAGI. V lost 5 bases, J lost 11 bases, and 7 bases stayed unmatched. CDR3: CASSQQGARAQHF. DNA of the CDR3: TGTGCCAGCAGTCAACAGGGGGCTAGGGCCCAGCATTTT.

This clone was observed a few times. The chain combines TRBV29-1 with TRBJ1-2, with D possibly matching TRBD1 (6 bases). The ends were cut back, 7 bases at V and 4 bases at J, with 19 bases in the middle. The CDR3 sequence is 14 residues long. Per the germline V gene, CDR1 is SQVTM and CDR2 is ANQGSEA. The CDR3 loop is CSARGGGVGYGYTF. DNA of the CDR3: TGCAGCGCCCGTGGGGGGGGCGTTGGCTATGGCTACACCTTC.

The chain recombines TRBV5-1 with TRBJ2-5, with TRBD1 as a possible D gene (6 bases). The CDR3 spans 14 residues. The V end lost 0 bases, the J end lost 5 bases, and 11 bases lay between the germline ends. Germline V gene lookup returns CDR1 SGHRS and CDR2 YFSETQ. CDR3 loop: CASSLVGGGETQYF. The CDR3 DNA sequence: TGCGCCAGCAGCTTGGTTGGGGGCGGGGAGACCCAGTACTTC.